These 5 T cell receptor beta chains originate from one sample sequenced in a study of glioma-infiltrating T cells. The iRepertoire nested amplicon-rescue multiplex PCR amplified TCR alpha and beta CDR3s from RNA. TCRdb passed the multiplex PCR reads through MiXCR, listing each CDR3 protein once. The sample holds more than 90,000 distinct CDR3 sequences, roughly 40% seen once. Sequencing was performed on glioma tissue, nonneoplastic brain tissue, or PBMCs (not recorded which). Every receptor here comes from a human donor with low-grade glioma or glioblastoma, undergoing nonglioma brain surgery, or in good health (not recorded which).

As to this clonotype: One end of the junction does not line up with germline, which may come from a read error. The V gene is TRBV25-1, the J gene TRBJ2-5; no clear D gene. The germline V gene encodes CDR1 MGHDK and CDR2 SYGVNS. The CDR3 extends over 15 amino acids. CDR3 sequence (DNA): TGTGCCAGCAGTTTCCTGTACAGTTTCCAAGAGACCCATTACTTC. Amino acid sequence: CASSFLYSFQETHYF.

This clonotype was found many times. The V and J genes are TRBV6-1 and TRBJ1-1, with 8 bases matching TRBD1. CDR3 size: 12 residues. After removal of 9 bases from V and 11 bases from J, the junction contained 11 bases not matched to a gene. Germline-derived CDR1 and CDR2 are MNHNS and SASEGT. The CDR3 loop reads CASRDRIYWAFF. The CDR3 DNA reads TGTGCCAGTCGGGACAGGATTTACTGGGCTTTCTTT.

This clonotype was detected ten times or more. This sequence joins TRBV10-3 and TRBJ2-7, with TRBD2 matching 9 bases. With V trimmed by 7 bases and J by 9 bases, 10 bases remained unmatched. CDR1 and CDR2 (germline): ENHRY, SYGVKD. This CDR3 comprises 13 residues. CDR3 amino acids: CAITILRGGPQYF. CDR3 DNA sequence: TGTGCCATCACTATACTGCGGGGGGGTCCGCAGTACTTC.

This chain connects TRBV6-1 to TRBJ2-1; 12 nucleotides align to TRBD2. This CDR3 region has 15 residues. The V and J ends lost 7 bases and 5 bases, in that order; junction bases with no gene match: 6. Germline CDR1 is MNHNS and CDR2 is SASEGT. The CDR3 protein is CASTDRLAGDNEQFF. The DNA of the CDR3 is TGTGCCAGCACCGACCGACTAGCGGGAGACAATGAGCAGTTCTTC.

This chain uses TRBV6-2 or TRBV6-3 with TRBJ2-1; D ambiguous. The CDR3 covers 14 residues. Trimming took 7 bases from V and 7 from J, leaving 17 bases between them. Per the germline V gene, CDR1 is MNHEY and CDR2 is SVGEGT. The CDR3 nucleotides read TGTGCCAGCACCCTGATCTGGAGTTGGAATGAGCAGTTCTTC. Its translation: CASTLIWSWNEQFF.